This TCR beta chain was sequenced for a study of blood T cell repertoires in COVID-19. This CDR3 is built from 14 residues. The V gene lost 0 bases and the J gene lost 9 bases, with 15 bases spanning the gap. The germline CDR1 and CDR2 sequences are GTSNPN and SVGIG (reference sequence). TCRdb's table, derived via immunoSEQ multiplex PCR, lists solely in-frame clones and lacks some. Counted here are about 370,000 clones, 80% to 90% occurring once; the ten biggest clones make up around 3%. Sequences were obtained from peripheral blood. V gene TRBV30 combines with J gene TRBJ2-1, with D perhaps TRBD2 (7 bases). This clonotype was sampled from a woman aged 30 to 39 with COVID-19, enrolled during active disease. The CDR3 nucleotides read TGTGCCTGGAGTGTGGGGGGGCCACGCGGTGAGCAGTTCTTC. It translates to CAWSVGGPRGEQFF.